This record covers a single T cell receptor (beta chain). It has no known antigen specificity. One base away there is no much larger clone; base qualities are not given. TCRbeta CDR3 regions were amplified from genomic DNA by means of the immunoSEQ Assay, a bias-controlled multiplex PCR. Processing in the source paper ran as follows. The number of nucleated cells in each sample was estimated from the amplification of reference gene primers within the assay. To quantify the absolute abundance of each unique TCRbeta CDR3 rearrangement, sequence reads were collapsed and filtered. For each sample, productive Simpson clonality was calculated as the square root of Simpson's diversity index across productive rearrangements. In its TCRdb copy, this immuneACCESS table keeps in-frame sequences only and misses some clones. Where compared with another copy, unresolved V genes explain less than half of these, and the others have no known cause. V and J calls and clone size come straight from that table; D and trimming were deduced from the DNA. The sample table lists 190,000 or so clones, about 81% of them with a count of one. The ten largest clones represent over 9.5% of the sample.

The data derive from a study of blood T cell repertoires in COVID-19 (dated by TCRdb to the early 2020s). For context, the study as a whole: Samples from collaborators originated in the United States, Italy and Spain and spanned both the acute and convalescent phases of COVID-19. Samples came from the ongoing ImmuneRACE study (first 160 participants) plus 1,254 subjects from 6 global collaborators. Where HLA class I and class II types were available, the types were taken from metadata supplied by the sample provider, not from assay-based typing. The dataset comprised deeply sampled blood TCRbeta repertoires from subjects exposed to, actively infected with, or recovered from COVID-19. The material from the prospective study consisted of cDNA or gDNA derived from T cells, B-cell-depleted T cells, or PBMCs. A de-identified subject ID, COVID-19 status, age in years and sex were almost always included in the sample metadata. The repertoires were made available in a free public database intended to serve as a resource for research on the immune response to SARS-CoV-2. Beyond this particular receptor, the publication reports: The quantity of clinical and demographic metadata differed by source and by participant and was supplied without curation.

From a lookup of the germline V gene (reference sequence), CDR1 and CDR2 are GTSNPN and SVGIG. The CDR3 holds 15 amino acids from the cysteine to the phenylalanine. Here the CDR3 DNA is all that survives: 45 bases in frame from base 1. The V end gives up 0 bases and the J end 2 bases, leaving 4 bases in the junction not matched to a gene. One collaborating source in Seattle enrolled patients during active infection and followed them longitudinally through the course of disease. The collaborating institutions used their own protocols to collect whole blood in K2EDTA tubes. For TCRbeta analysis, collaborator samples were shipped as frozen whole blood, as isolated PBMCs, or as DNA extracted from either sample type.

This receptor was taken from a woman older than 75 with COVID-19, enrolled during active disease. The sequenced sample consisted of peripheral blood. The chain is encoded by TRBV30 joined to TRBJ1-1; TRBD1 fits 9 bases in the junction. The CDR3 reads CAWSVRQGVNTEAFF. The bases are TGTGCCTGGAGTGTCCGACAGGGGGTAAACACTGAAGCTTTCTTT.